Shown below are 32 T cell receptor beta chains from a single sample sequenced in a study of shared clonotypes between healthy human individuals. Measured with immunoSEQ multiplex PCR; TCRdb has only the in-frame clones, and not every one. The top ten clones hold 10% to 15% of a sample with some 510,000 clones, about four fifths of them seen once. Material: PBMCs. The receptors come from a woman in her 40s in good health. Some clones in this sample may be carry-over from other donors' samples.

The chain recombines TRBV2 with TRBJ2-1, with TRBD1 as a possible D gene (6 bases). CDR1 SNHLY and CDR2 FYNNEI come from the germline V gene. V was cut by 7 bases and J by 8 bases, with 9 bases left in between. CDR3 length equals 11 residues. The CDR3 spells CASTNRDEQFF. In DNA, the CDR3 is TGTGCCAGCACCAACAGGGATGAGCAGTTCTTC.

Many counts were recorded for this clone. The rearrangement links TRBV4-1 to TRBJ2-2; D possibly corresponds to TRBD2 (6 bases). This CDR3 region has 17 residues. Per the germline V gene, CDR1 is MGHRA and CDR2 is YSYEKL. V lost 0 bases to trimming and J lost 4 bases, with 15 bases between them. DNA of the CDR3: TGCGCCAGCAGCCAAGATGTTACGGGAGCCGGCACCGGGGAGCTGTTTTTT. This gives the protein CASSQDVTGAGTGELFF.

The V gene is TRBV6-4, the J gene TRBJ2-1; D is possibly TRBD1 (6 bases). V was trimmed by 2 bases and J by 9 bases, leaving 17 bases between them. The CDR3 spans 15 residues. From germline, CDR1 is MRHNA and CDR2 SNTAGT. CDR3 residues: CASSDDARGLGEQFF. The DNA for the CDR3 is TGTGCCAGCAGTGACGATGCCAGGGGCCTAGGTGAGCAGTTCTTC.

The V and J genes are TRBV5-4 and TRBJ1-5; 11 bases fit TRBD1. Germline V gives CDR1 SGHNT, CDR2 YYREEE (reference sequence). The CDR3 loop spans 15 amino acids. V was clipped by 2 bases and J by 4 bases; unmatched bases: 2. This CDR3 reads CASSLGQGANQPQHF. The DNA for the CDR3 is TGTGCCAGCAGCTTAGGACAGGGGGCGAATCAGCCCCAGCATTTT.

This chain joins TRBV4-2 and TRBJ2-7; tentatively, D is TRBD1 (6 bases). The CDR3 runs to 15 residues. V was pared by 5 bases and J by 3 bases, with 17 bases between. Germline loops: CDR1 LGHNA, CDR2 YNFKEQ. Here the CDR3 DNA reads TGTGCCAGCAGCTCCATAGGGGGTCTTGGCTACGAGCAGTACTTC. It specifies CASSSIGGLGYEQYF.

In the case of this clone: A read error likely explains this, since a far larger clone differs by one base. This sample includes further DNA sequences coding for the same CDR3. This chain links TRBV10-3 with TRBJ1-5; tentative D call: TRBD1 (5 bases). V lost 6 bases to trimming and J lost 1 base, with 7 bases between them. The V gene's germline CDR1 is ENHRY and CDR2 SYGVKD. CDR3 length: 13 residues. The CDR3 is CAISRDSNQPQHF. CDR3 DNA: TGTGCCATCAGCCGGGACAGCAATCAGCCCCAGCATTTT.

The V call is TRBV5-1, the J call TRBJ2-7; TRBD1 matches 8 bases. Trimming at V came to 3 bases and at J to 0 bases, leaving 8 bases not matched to a gene. CDR1 and CDR2 (germline): SGHRS, YFSETQ. The length of the CDR3 is 16 residues. CDR3 in amino acids: CASSWPTGAHSYEQYF. The CDR3, as DNA: TGCGCCAGCAGCTGGCCGACAGGGGCACACTCCTACGAGCAGTACTTC.

The V gene is TRBV7-2, the J gene TRBJ2-2; TRBD1 matches at 7 bases. The CDR3 loop spans 15 amino acids. Germline-derived CDR1 and CDR2 are SGHTA and FQGNSA. The junction had 7 bases not matched to a gene; V was cut back by 8 bases and J by 1 base. The CDR3 sequence is CASLNDRVNTGELFF. The CDR3 DNA reads as TGTGCCAGCCTCAATGACAGGGTGAACACCGGGGAGCTGTTTTTT.

The gene calls are TRBV11-2 and TRBJ2-4; 7 bases align to TRBD2. This CDR3 is 17 amino acids long. Per the germline V gene, CDR1 is SGHAT and CDR2 is FQNNGV. Losses at the gene ends were 1 base for V and 5 bases for J; bases not matched to a gene: 11. In DNA, the CDR3 is TGTGCCAGCAGCTTAGTGGGGGGGAGTACGTGGGAAAACATTCAGTACTTC. This codes for CASSLVGGSTWENIQYF.

This chain links TRBV15 with TRBJ2-5, with a possible D match to TRBD2 (5 bases). The V and J ends lost 2 bases and 1 base respectively, with 11 bases between them. CDR1 LNHNV and CDR2 YYDKDF come from the germline V gene (reference sequence). This CDR3 has 15 amino acids. CDR3 in amino acids: CATSRHPDFQETQYF. The CDR3 bases are TGTGCCACCAGCAGACACCCGGACTTCCAAGAGACCCAGTACTTC.

V is TRBV6-5 and J is TRBJ2-5; 7 nucleotides match TRBD1. This CDR3 has 15 amino acids. From germline, CDR1 is MNHEY and CDR2 SVGAGI. The trim removed 2 bases at V and 6 bases at J, leaving 9 bases unmatched. The DNA of the CDR3 is TGTGCCAGCAGTTACGCCTCGACAGGGCTAAAGACCCAGTACTTC. Its protein is CASSYASTGLKTQYF.

A single count supports this clone. This chain uses TRBV5-1 with TRBJ2-5, with D perhaps assigned TRBD1 or TRBD2 (5 bases each). The germline V and J ends were trimmed by 4 bases and 4 bases, with 17 bases remaining between them. CDR3 length: 15 residues. Germline V CDR1 and CDR2: SGHRS, YFSETQ. CDR3 DNA: TGCGCCAGCAGCGCCTCAACTAGGGGCCCAGAGACCCAGTACTTC. This translates into CASSASTRGPETQYF.

The chain joins TRBV15 to TRBJ1-5; no firm D call. The CDR3 consists of 16 residues. CDR1 LNHNV and CDR2 YYDKDF come from the germline V gene (reference sequence). Trimming stripped 1 base from V and 9 bases from J, with 19 bases between. CDR3 protein: CATSRVRTGVVWPQHF. The CDR3 DNA sequence: TGTGCCACCAGCAGAGTAAGGACGGGTGTCGTGTGGCCCCAGCATTTT.

The rearrangement joins TRBV9 to TRBJ2-1; 9 positions match TRBD2. The CDR3 is made up of 17 amino acids. Losses at the gene ends were 3 bases for V and 0 bases for J; bases not matched to a gene: 7. Germline CDR1 is SGDLS and CDR2 is YYNGEE. The CDR3 is CASSGPLAGSSYNEQFF. The CDR3 DNA is TGTGCCAGCAGCGGCCCCCTAGCGGGGAGCTCCTACAATGAGCAGTTCTTC.

The chain recombines TRBV10-3 with TRBJ2-1; 14 positions agree with TRBD2. The CDR3 length is 18 residues. V was clipped by 6 bases and J by 0 bases; unmatched bases: 7. Germline V gene lookup returns CDR1 ENHRY and CDR2 SYGVKD. In nucleotides, the CDR3 is TGTGCCATCAGGGGGACTAGCGGGAGCCCATCCTCCTACAATGAGCAGTTCTTC. Amino acids: CAIRGTSGSPSSYNEQFF.

This clone was seen only once. At one boundary the junction diverges from the germline segment, which might be a read error. The chain joins TRBV5-3 to TRBJ2-7; weak D call: TRBD2 (5 bases). TRBV5-3 is an ORF, with its function uncertain. The CDR3 totals 15 residues. This CDR3 reads CASSLALQLGYEQYF. The CDR3 nucleotides read TGTGCCAGCAGCTTGGCCCTTCAACTAGGCTACGAGCAGTACTTC.

This clone was seen a single time. The rearrangement links TRBV7-8 to TRBJ1-2; weak D call: TRBD1 (5 bases). This CDR3 has 17 amino acids. Germline V gene data show CDR1 as SGHVS and CDR2 as FQNEAQ. Trimming pared 5 bases from V and 1 base from J, leaving 20 bases between. This CDR3 reads CASSASGPQPFNYGYTF. CDR3 DNA: TGTGCCAGCAGCGCCTCGGGGCCCCAGCCTTTTAACTATGGCTACACCTTC.

About this clone: Other DNA sequences in the same sample also yield this CDR3. V usage is TRBV28 and J usage is TRBJ1-5; D is ambiguous. The germline V gene encodes CDR1 MDHEN and CDR2 SYDVKM. The CDR3 contains 14 residues. Trimming left V 6 bases short and J 0 bases short, with 9 bases between. CDR3 region: CASRRGYSNQPQHF. The CDR3 region has the DNA TGTGCCAGCAGGCGGGGATATAGCAATCAGCCCCAGCATTTT.

As regards this clone: Other DNA sequences in the sample encode the same CDR3. The V call is TRBV7-3, the J call TRBJ2-1; D gene ambiguous. The CDR3 has 13 amino acids. The germline gives CDR1 SGHTA, CDR2 FQGTGA. V was clipped by 5 bases and J by 6 bases, with 11 bases between them. The CDR3 DNA reads TGTGCCAGCAGCCCCACTCCCAGCAATGAGCAGTTCTTC. This encodes CASSPTPSNEQFF. The entire variable domain, with the rest obtained from reference TRBV7-3 and TRBJ2-1, is as follows: GAGVSQTPSNKVTEKGKYVELRCDPISGHTALYWYRQSLGQGPEFLIYFQGTGAADDSGLPNDRFFAVRPEGSVSTLKIQRTERGDSAVYLCASSPTPSNEQFFGPGTRLTVL.

This rearrangement joins TRBV5-6 to TRBJ2-7, with 7 bases matching TRBD1. V dropped 2 bases and J dropped 4; count of bases not matched to a gene: 9. Germline V gene lookup returns CDR1 SGHDT and CDR2 YYEEEE. The CDR3 has 15 amino acids. CDR3 residues: CASSFLQGRGYEQYF. DNA of the CDR3: TGTGCCAGCAGCTTCCTACAGGGGCGCGGTTACGAGCAGTACTTC.

V is TRBV18 and J is TRBJ1-1; possibly TRBD1 for D (5 bases). V gave up 0 bases and J gave up 4 bases, with 9 bases separating them. CDR3 length equals 14 residues. Germline lookup yields CDR1 KGHSH and CDR2 LQKENI. For the CDR3, the DNA is TGTGCCAGCTCACCACCGGAGGGGCGCACTGAAGCTTTCTTT. It codes for CASSPPEGRTEAFF.

V usage is TRBV23-1 and J usage is TRBJ2-7; D unresolved. TRBV23-1 has ORF status, its function being uncertain. With 4 bases removed from V and 9 bases from J, the gap between germline ends came to 19 bases. The length of the CDR3 is 14 residues. The CDR3 region is CASSPRVGLWGQYF. The DNA for the CDR3 is TGCGCCAGCAGTCCAAGGGTGGGCCTTTGGGGGCAGTACTTC.

This clone was seen a single time. The chain links TRBV7-9 to TRBJ2-7; 16 bases are shared with TRBD2. This CDR3 contains 16 residues. Per germline, CDR1 SEHNR and CDR2 FQNEAQ (reference sequence). V was pared by 4 bases and J by 3 bases, with 3 bases of the junction left unmatched. In DNA form, the CDR3 reads TGTGCCAGCAGCTCTGGGACTAGCGGGAGGGTCTACGAGCAGTACTTC. This encodes CASSSGTSGRVYEQYF.

V and J are TRBV5-6 and TRBJ1-3; 8 bases are shared with TRBD1. Trimming removed 4 bases from V and 4 bases from J; junction bases left unmatched: 7. Germline V gene data show CDR1 as SGHDT and CDR2 as YYEEEE. The CDR3 has 15 residues. The CDR3 loop reads CASSVGQGTGNTIYF. CDR3 DNA: TGTGCCAGCAGCGTAGGACAGGGTACAGGAAACACCATATATTTT.

Comment on this clone: A far more abundant clone sits one base away, making this likely a read error. The J gene is TRBJ2-3, the V gene TRBV29-1; TRBD2 is a possible D gene (5 bases). The germline V gene has CDR1 SQVTM and CDR2 ANQGSEA. The CDR3 sequence is 16 residues long. The CDR3 protein is CGVDPGWTGSTDTQYF. DNA for the CDR3: TGCGGCGTTGATCCTGGTTGGACGGGAAGCACAGATACGCAGTATTTT.

As regards this clone: The sample carries other DNA sequences with the same CDR3. This rearrangement joins TRBV7-9 to TRBJ2-7; D tentatively reads TRBD1 or TRBD2 (6 bases each). In germline, CDR1 is SEHNR, CDR2 FQNEAQ (reference sequence). Between the trimmed V and J ends, which lost 1 base and 3 bases, there was a span of 10 bases. The CDR3 has 14 residues. CDR3 region: CASSLGLGGYEQYF. In nucleotides, the CDR3 is TGTGCCAGCAGCTTAGGACTAGGGGGCTACGAGCAGTACTTC. The variable domain in full, completed from reference TRBV7-9 and TRBJ2-7, reads DTGVSQNPRHKITKRGQNVTFRCDPISEHNRLYWYRQTLGQGPEFLTYFQNEAQLEKSRLLSDRFSAERPKGSFSTLEIQRTEQGDSAMYLCASSLGLGGYEQYFGPGTRLTVT.

This chain links TRBV28 with TRBJ1-2; TRBD1 is a possible D gene (6 bases). CDR1 MDHEN and CDR2 SYDVKM come from the germline V gene. Trimming shortened V by 2 bases and J by 1 base, and 14 bases separated the two germline ends. The CDR3 has 16 residues. The CDR3: CASSLGQGRLNYGYTF. The CDR3, as DNA: TGTGCCAGCAGTTTAGGGCAGGGGAGGCTTAACTATGGCTACACCTTC.

This chain links TRBV5-1 with TRBJ2-7; TRBD2 aligns across 7 bases. The CDR3 is 16 amino acids. Germline-derived CDR1 and CDR2 are SGHRS and YFSETQ. V was clipped by 2 bases and J by 3 bases; unmatched bases: 11. CDR3 coding DNA: TGCGCCAGCAGCTTAGGTGGGAGGGAAGGAGACTACGAGCAGTACTTC. Translating it yields CASSLGGREGDYEQYF.

This clone was counted once. The rearrangement joins TRBV2 to TRBJ2-5; 10 positions agree with TRBD1. The CDR3 is 12 amino acids. Germline V lookup: CDR1 SNHLY, CDR2 FYNNEI. Trimming removed 11 bases from V and 2 bases from J; junction bases left unmatched: 2. CDR3 DNA: TGTGCCGGGGGACAGGGGCAAGAGACCCAGTACTTC. Translating it yields CAGGQGQETQYF.

J is TRBJ2-3 and V is TRBV4-1; the D gene is possibly TRBD2 (5 bases). Germline V gives CDR1 MGHRA, CDR2 YSYEKL. V was clipped by 1 base and J by 1 base, with 12 bases between them. The length of the CDR3 is 16 residues. CDR3 protein: CASSQGGGWGTDTQYF. Here the CDR3 DNA reads TGCGCCAGCAGCCAAGGAGGCGGGTGGGGCACAGATACGCAGTATTTT.

V gene TRBV7-2 combines with J gene TRBJ2-1, with D uncertain. Germline V gene sequence: CDR1 SGHTA, CDR2 FQGNSA. This CDR3 has 14 amino acids. With 1 base removed from V and 2 bases from J, the gap between germline ends came to 6 bases. The CDR3 region is CASSLEATYNEQFF. The CDR3 region has the DNA TGTGCCAGCAGCTTAGAGGCCACCTACAATGAGCAGTTCTTC.

The rearrangement joins TRBV14 to TRBJ2-7, with TRBD2 matching over 10 bases. Germline CDR1 and CDR2: SGHDN and FVKESK. The CDR3 sequence is 17 residues long. V was pared by 5 bases and J by 0 bases, with 10 bases of the junction left unmatched. CDR3 sequence reads: CASSVRKGTSDSYEQYF. The CDR3 bases are TGTGCCAGCAGCGTAAGAAAGGGGACTAGCGACTCCTACGAGCAGTACTTC.